This T cell receptor beta chain was retrieved from a study of T-cell reconstitution after alpha-beta-depleted transplantation in children. Unique molecular identifiers were built into the TCRbeta library. TCRdb processed the PCR reads anew with MiXCR; each CDR3 protein has one entry. This table holds around 380,000 distinct CDR3 sequences, about 11% found once. This clonotype has more than one count but fewer than ten. The TCR sequence derives from a human donor who donated a stem cell graft to a child with acute myeloid leukemia. The sequences come from PBMCs from the stem cell graft donor, collected from the stem cell graft.

CDR3 DNA sequence: TGCAGCGCGGTGGGACTCGGGAGCACCGGGGAGCTGTTTTTT. It encodes CSAVGLGSTGELFF. This sequence joins TRBV29-1 and TRBJ2-2; D is perhaps TRBD2 (6 bases). V shed 7 bases and J shed 4 bases, with 16 bases lying between them. The germline V gene encodes CDR1 SQVTM and CDR2 ANQGSEA. The CDR3 loop spans 14 amino acids.